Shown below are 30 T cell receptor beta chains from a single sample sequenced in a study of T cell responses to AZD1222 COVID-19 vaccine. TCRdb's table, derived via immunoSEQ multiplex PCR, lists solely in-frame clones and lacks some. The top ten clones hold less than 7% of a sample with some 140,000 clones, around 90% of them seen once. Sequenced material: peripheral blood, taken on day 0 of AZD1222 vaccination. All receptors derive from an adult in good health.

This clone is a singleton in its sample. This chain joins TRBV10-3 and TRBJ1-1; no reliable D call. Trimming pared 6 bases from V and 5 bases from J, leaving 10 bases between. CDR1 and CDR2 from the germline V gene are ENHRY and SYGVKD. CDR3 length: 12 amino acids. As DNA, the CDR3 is TGTGCCATCAGCCAATTTCTAACTGAAGCTTTCTTT. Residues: CAISQFLTEAFF.

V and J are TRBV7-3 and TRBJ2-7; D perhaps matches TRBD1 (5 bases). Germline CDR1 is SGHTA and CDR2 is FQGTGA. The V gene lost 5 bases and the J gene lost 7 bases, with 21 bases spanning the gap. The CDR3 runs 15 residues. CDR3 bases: TGTGCCAGCAGCGAATGGGGCAGGGCCCTGTCGGAGCAGTACTTC. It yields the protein CASSEWGRALSEQYF.

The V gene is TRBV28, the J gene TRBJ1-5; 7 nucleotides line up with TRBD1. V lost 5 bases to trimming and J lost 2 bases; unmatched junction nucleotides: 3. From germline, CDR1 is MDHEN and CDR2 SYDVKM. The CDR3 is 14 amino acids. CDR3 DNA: TGTGCCAGCAGTCGGGACAGTGGCAATCAGCCCCAGCATTTT. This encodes CASSRDSGNQPQHF.

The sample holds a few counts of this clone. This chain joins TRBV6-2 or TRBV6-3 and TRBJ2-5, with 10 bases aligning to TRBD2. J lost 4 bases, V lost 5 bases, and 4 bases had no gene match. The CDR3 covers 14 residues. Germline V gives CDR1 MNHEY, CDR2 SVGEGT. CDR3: CASSNGLAVETQYF. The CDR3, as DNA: TGTGCCAGCAGTAACGGACTAGCGGTAGAGACCCAGTACTTC.

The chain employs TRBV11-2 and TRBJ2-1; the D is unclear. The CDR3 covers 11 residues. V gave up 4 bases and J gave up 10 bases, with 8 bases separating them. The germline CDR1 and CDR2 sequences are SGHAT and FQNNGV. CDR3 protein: CASSSWVEQFF. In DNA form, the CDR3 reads TGTGCCAGCAGCTCTTGGGTGGAGCAGTTCTTC. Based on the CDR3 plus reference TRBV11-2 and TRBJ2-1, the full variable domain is EAGVAQSPRYKIIEKRQSVAFWCNPISGHATLYWYQQILGQGPKLLIQFQNNGVVDDSQLPKDRFSAERLKGVDSTLKIQPAKLEDSAVYLCASSSWVEQFFGPGTRLTVL.

This CDR3 reads CASSRGVENSPLHF. CDR3 nucleotides: TGTGCCAGTAGCCGTGGGGTTGAGAATTCACCCCTCCACTTT. This chain uses TRBV19 with TRBJ1-6, with D uncertain. CDR3 length equals 14 residues. Per the germline V gene, CDR1 is LNHDA and CDR2 is SQIVND (reference sequence). The V end lost 6 bases, the J end lost 7 bases, and 13 bases lay between the germline ends.

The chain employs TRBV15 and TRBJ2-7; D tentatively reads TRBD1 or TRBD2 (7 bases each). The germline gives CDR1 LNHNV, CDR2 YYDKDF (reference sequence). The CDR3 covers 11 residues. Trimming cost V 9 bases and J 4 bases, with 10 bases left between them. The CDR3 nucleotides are TGTGCCACTCAGGGGGGGTACGAGCAGTACTTC. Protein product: CATQGGYEQYF. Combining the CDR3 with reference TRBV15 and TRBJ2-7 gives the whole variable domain DAMVIQNPRYQVTQFGKPVTLSCSQTLNHNVMYWYQQKSSQAPKLLFHYYDKDFNNEADTPDNFQSRRPNTSFCFLDIRSPGLGDTAMYLCATQGGYEQYFGPGTRLTVT.

CDR3 DNA sequence: TGTGCCAGCAGCTTGGGGGACAGGGGATCTGAAGCTTTCTTT. It yields the protein CASSLGDRGSEAFF. The chain recombines TRBV5-6 with TRBJ1-1, with 10 bases fitting TRBD1. V gave up 0 bases and J gave up 6 bases; unmatched junction bases: 2. This CDR3 is built from 14 residues. Looked up from germline, CDR1 is SGHDT and CDR2 is YYEEEE.

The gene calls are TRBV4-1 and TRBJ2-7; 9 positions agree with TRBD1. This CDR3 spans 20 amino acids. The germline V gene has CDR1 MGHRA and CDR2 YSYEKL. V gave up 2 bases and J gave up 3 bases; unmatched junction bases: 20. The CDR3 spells CASSQPFRRLGDRANYEQYF. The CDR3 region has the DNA TGCGCCAGCAGCCAACCTTTTCGTCGGTTGGGGGACAGGGCGAACTACGAGCAGTACTTC.

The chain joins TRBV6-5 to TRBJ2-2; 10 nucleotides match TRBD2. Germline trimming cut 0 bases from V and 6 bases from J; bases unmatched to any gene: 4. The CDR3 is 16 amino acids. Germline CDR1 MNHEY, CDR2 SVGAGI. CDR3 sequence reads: CASSYSWLAGAGELFF. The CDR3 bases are TGTGCCAGCAGTTACTCGTGGCTAGCGGGAGCCGGGGAGCTGTTTTTT.

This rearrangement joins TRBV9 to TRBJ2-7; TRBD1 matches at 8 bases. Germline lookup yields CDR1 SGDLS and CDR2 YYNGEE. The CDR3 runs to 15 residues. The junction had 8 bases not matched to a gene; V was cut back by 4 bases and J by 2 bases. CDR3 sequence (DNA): TGTGCCAGCAGCTTAGGGACAGGCTATACCTACGAGCAGTACTTC. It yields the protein CASSLGTGYTYEQYF.

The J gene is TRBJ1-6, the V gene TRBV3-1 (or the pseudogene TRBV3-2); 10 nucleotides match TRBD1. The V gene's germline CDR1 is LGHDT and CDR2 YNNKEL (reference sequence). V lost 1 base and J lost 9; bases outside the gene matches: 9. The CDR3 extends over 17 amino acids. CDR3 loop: CASSQVYGQGVRSPLHF. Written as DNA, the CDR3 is TGTGCCAGCAGCCAAGTCTACGGACAGGGGGTCCGTTCACCCCTCCACTTT.

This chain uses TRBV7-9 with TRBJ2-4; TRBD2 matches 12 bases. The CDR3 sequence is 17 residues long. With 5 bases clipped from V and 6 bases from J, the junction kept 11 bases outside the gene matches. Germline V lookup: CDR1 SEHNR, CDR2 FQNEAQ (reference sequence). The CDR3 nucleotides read TGTGCCAGCAGCCGTGATCGACTAGCGGGAGTCCCAAACATTCAGTACTTC. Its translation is CASSRDRLAGVPNIQYF.

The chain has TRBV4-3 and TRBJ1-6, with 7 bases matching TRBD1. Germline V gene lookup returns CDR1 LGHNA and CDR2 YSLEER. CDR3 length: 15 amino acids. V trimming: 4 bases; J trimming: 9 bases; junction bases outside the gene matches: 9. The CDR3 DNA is TGCGCCAGCAGCCCGGGACAGTTTTCAGGTTCACCCCTCCACTTT. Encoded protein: CASSPGQFSGSPLHF.

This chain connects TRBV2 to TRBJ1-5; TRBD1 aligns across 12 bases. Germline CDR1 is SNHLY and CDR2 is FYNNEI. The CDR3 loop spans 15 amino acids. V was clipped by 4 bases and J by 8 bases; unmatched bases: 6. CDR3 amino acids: CASSGDRGPWEPQHF. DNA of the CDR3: TGTGCCAGCAGTGGGGACAGGGGGCCATGGGAGCCCCAGCATTTT.

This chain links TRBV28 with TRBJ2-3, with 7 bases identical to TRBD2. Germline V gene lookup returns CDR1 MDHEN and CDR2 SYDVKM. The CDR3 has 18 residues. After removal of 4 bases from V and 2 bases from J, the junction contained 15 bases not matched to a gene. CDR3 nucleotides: TGTGCCAGCAGTTCTATACCCCCTGGGGGGGAGTCCACAGATACGCAGTATTTT. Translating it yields CASSSIPPGGESTDTQYF. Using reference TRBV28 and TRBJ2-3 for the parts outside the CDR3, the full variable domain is DVKVTQSSRYLVKRTGEKVFLECVQDMDHENMFWYRQDPGLGLRLIYFSYDVKMKEKGDIPEGYSVSREKKERFSLILESASTNQTSMYLCASSSIPPGGESTDTQYFGPGTRLTVL.

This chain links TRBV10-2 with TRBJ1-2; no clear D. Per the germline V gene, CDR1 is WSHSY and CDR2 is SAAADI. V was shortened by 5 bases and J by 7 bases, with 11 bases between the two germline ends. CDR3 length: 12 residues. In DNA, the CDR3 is TGCGCCAGCAGTCAGAGTGTAGCTGGCTACACCTTC. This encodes CASSQSVAGYTF.

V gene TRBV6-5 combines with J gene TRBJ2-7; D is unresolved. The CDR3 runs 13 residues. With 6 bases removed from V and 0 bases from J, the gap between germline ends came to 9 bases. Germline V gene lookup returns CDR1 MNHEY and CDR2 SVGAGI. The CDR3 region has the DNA TGTGCCAGCAGCAGACACACCTCCTACGAGCAGTACTTC. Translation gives CASSRHTSYEQYF.

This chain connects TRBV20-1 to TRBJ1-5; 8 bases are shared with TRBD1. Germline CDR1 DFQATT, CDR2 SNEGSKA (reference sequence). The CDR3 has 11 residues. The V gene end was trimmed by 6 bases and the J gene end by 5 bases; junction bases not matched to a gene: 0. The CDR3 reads CSAGQDQPQHF. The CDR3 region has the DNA TGCAGTGCGGGACAGGATCAGCCCCAGCATTTT.

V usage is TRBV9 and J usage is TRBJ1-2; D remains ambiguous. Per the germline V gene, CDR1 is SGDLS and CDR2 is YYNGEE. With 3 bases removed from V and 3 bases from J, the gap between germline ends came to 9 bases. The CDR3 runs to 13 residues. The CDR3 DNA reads TGTGCCAGCAGCGAACGGGATTACTATGGCTACACCTTC. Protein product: CASSERDYYGYTF.

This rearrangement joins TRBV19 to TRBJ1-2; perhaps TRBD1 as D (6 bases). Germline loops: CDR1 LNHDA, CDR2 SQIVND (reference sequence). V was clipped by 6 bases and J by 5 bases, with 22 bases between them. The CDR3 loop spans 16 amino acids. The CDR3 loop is CASSSDSLKGVYGYTF. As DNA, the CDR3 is TGTGCCAGTAGCTCGGACAGCTTGAAGGGGGTATATGGCTACACCTTC.

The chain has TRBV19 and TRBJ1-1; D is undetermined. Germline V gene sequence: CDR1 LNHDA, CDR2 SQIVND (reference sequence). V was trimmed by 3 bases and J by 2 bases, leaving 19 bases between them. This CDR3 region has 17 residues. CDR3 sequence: CASSIRRVGGGNTEAFF. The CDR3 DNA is TGTGCCAGTAGTATTCGTAGGGTCGGCGGTGGAAACACTGAAGCTTTCTTT.

The CDR3 DNA reads TGTGCCAGCAGTCCAACAGACACAGTATTCTATGGCTACACCTTC. It codes for CASSPTDTVFYGYTF. The genes are TRBV6-2 or TRBV6-3 and TRBJ1-2; no reliable D call. Trimming took 5 bases from V and 4 from J, leaving 17 bases between them. Germline V gene lookup returns CDR1 MNHEY and CDR2 SVGEGT. This CDR3 has 15 residues.

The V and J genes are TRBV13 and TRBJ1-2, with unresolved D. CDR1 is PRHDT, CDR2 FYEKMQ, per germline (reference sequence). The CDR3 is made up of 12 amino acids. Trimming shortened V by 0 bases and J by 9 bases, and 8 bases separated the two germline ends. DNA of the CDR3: TGTGCCAGCAGCTTAGGGCCGAGGAGCTACACCTTC. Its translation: CASSLGPRSYTF.

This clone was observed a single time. For the CDR3, the DNA is TGTGCCAGCAGTTCTGACAGACTAGCGGGAGAGGGGGAGACCCAGTACTTC. The encoded protein is CASSSDRLAGEGETQYF. The genes are TRBV28 and TRBJ2-5; TRBD2 aligns across 12 bases. The CDR3 extends over 17 amino acids. CDR1 and CDR2 from the germline V gene are MDHEN and SYDVKM. V lost 4 bases, J lost 5 bases, and 11 bases stayed unmatched. The full variable domain, completed using reference TRBV28 and TRBJ2-5, is DVKVTQSSRYLVKRTGEKVFLECVQDMDHENMFWYRQDPGLGLRLIYFSYDVKMKEKGDIPEGYSVSREKKERFSLILESASTNQTSMYLCASSSDRLAGEGETQYFGPGTRLLVL.

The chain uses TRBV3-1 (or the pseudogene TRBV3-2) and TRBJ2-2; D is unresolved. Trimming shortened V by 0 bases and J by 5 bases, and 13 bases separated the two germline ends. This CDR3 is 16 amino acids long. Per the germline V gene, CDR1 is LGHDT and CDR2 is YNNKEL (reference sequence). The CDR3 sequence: CASSQESNIWTGELFF. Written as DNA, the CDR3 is TGTGCCAGCAGCCAAGAATCGAATATATGGACCGGGGAGCTGTTTTTT.

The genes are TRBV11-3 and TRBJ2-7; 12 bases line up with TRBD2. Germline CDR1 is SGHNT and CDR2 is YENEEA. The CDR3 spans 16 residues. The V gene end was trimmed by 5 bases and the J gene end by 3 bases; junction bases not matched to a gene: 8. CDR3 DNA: TGTGCCAGCAGCCCTCAGACTAGCGGGAGTGGCTACGAGCAGTACTTC. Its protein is CASSPQTSGSGYEQYF.

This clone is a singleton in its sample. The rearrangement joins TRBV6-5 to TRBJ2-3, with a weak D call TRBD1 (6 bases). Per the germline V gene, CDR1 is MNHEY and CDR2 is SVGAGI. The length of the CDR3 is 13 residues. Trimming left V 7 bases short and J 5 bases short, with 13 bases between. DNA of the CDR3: TGTGCCAGCAAAGCGACAGGAATAGATACGCAGTATTTT. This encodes CASKATGIDTQYF.

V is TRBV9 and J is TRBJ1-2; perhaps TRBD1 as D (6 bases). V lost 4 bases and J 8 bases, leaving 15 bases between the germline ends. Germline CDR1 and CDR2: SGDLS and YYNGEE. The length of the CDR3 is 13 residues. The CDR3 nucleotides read TGTGCCAGCAGCCTACAGGGAGGGCGAGGCTACACCTTC. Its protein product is CASSLQGGRGYTF. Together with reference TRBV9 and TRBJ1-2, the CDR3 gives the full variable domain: DSGVTQTPKHLITATGQRVTLRCSPRSGDLSVYWYQQSLDQGLQFLIQYYNGEERAKGNILERFSAQQFPDLHSELNLSSLELGDSALYFCASSLQGGRGYTFGSGTRLTVV.

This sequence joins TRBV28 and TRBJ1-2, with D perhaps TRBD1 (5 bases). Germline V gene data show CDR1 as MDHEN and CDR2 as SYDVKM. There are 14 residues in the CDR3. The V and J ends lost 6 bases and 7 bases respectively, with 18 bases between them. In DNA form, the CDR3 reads TGTGCCAGCAGCGTGTTGGCAGGGATGTTTGGCTACACCTTC. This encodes CASSVLAGMFGYTF.